This is a list of T cell receptor beta chains from one sample in a study of cytomegalovirus exposure and HLA in healthy donors. Generated by immunoSEQ multiplex PCR, the TCRdb table keeps only in-frame clones and is missing some. The sample includes roughly 84,000 clones, 70% to 85% of them seen just once. The sequenced material came from PBMCs. Source of these receptors: a human donor in good health. The CDR3 runs from the conserved cysteine through the conserved F or W. Each record gives: D gene, J gene, clone size, V gene, CDR3 protein, CDR3 DNA. A D gene is named only where the DNA matches it firmly. Some rows mark clone size as missing; the rest say once, few, many or name a class of expanded clone.

- | TRBJ2-5 | - | TRBV5-4 | CASSLAQGMETQYF | TGTGCCAGCAGCTTGGCACAGGGCATGGAGACCCAGTACTTC
- | TRBJ2-1 | - | TRBV5-4 | CASSLTRDSNEQFF | TGTGCCAGCAGCCTGACCCGGGACTCCAATGAGCAGTTCTTC
- | TRBJ1-2 | - | TRBV7-2 | CASSLPRDSPNHGYPF | TGTGCCAGCAGCTTACCCCGGGACTCCCCCAACCATGGCTACCCCTTC
TRBD1 | TRBJ1-4 | - | TRBV5-4 | CASSSALGQPHEKLFF | TGTGCCAGCAGCTCCGCCTTGGGACAGCCCCATGAAAAACTGTTTTTT
- | TRBJ1-5 | - | TRBV15 | CATSNRYNQPQHF | TGTGCCACCAGCAACAGGTACAATCAGCCCCAGCATTTT
TRBD2 | TRBJ2-7 | - | TRBV7-9 | CASSRVGGFPYEQYF | TGTGCCAGCAGCCGCGTGGGGGGGTTCCCCTACGAGCAGTACTTC
TRBD1 | TRBJ1-4 | - | TRBV19 | CASSARTGGAGPSEKLFF | TGTGCCAGTAGTGCCAGGACAGGGGGCGCCGGTCCGAGTGAAAAACTGTTTTTT
TRBD2 | TRBJ2-3 | - | TRBV30 | CAWARRAGGTDTQYF | TGTGCCTGGGCCAGGAGGGCGGGGGGGACAGATACGCAGTATTTT
TRBD2 | TRBJ2-1 | few | TRBV19 | CASSILGLGYNEQFF | TGTGCCAGTAGTATACTAGGACTAGGTTACAATGAGCAGTTCTTC
TRBD2 | TRBJ2-2 | - | TRBV2 | CASINQGGTGELFF | TGTGCCAGCATCAATCAGGGAGGGACCGGGGAGCTGTTTTTT
- | TRBJ1-2 | - | TRBV27 | CASSSEGYGYTF | TGTGCCAGCAGTTCCGAGGGCTATGGCTACACCTTC